Described below is a single T cell receptor (beta chain) sequence and its context. The data belong to a study of blood T cell repertoires in COVID-19. The overall study: The United States, Italy and Spain supplied acute and convalescent COVID-19 samples. PBMCs, B-cell-depleted T cells, or T cells were the source of the cDNA or gDNA that made up the material.

The CDR3 length is 15 residues. Trimming took off 6 bases at V and 0 bases at J, with 11 bases between the two ends. In germline, CDR1 is MNHEY, CDR2 SVGAGI. In the source study's methods: Estimates of nucleated cell counts were drawn from the amplification of reference gene primers. Here immunoSEQ multiplex PCR was the method, and the copy in TCRdb shows in-frame clones only, minus some. The DNA was the basis for D and trimming; V, J and clone size are from that table. The table has 200,000 to 250,000 clones, roughly 85% seen once; the top ten hold 3% to 4%. The gene calls are TRBV6-5 and TRBJ2-2, with D perhaps matching TRBD1 (6 bases). The clonotype comes from a woman younger than 35 with acute or convalescent COVID-19. Sequencing was carried out using peripheral blood. The CDR3 DNA sequence: TGTGCCAGCAGCCACGGGACACCGAACACCGGGGAGCTGTTTTTT. Its protein is CASSHGTPNTGELFF.